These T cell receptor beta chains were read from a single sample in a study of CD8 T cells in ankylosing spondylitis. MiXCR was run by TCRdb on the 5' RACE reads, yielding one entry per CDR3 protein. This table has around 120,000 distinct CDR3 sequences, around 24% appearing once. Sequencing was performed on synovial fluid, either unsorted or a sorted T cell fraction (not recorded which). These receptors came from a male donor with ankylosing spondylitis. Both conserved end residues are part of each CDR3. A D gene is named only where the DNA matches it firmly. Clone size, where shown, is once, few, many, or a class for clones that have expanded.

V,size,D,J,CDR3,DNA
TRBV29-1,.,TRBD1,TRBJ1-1,CSVLPTGKGTEAFF,TGCAGCGTCCTCCCGACAGGGAAAGGCACTGAAGCTTTCTTT
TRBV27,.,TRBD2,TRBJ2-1,CASTILSGSREQFF,TGTGCCAGCACCATCCTCAGCGGGAGCCGTGAGCAGTTCTTC
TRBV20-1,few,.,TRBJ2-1,CSLTQGGRPEQFF,TGCAGTCTCACCCAAGGAGGGCGTCCTGAGCAGTTCTTC
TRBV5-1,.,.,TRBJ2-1,CASSLTGRRFDEQFF,TGCGCCAGCAGCTTGACAGGTAGGCGGTTCGATGAGCAGTTCTTC
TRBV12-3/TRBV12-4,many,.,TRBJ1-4,CASSFTATNEKLFF,TGTGCCAGCAGTTTCACAGCGACTAATGAAAAACTGTTTTTT
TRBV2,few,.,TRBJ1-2,CASRAGYYTF,TGTGCCAGCAGGGCAGGATACTACACCTTC
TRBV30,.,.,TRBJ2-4,CAWSGDRKNIQYF,TGTGCCTGGAGCGGCGACAGGAAAAACATTCAGTACTTC
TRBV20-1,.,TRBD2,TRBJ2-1,CSARFYAAGGPEGSYNEQFF,TGCAGTGCTAGATTCTATGCGGCGGGAGGACCGGAAGGCTCCTACAATGAGCAGTTCTTC
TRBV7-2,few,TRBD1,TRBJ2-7,CASRTRQGGVYEQYF,TGTGCCAGCAGGACCAGACAGGGGGGGGTCTACGAGCAGTACTTC
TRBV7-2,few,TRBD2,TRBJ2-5,CASSLDPSGLGTQYF,TGTGCCAGCAGCTTAGATCCTAGCGGGCTCGGGACCCAGTACTTC
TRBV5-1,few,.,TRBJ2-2,CASSPQGGNTGELFF,TGCGCCAGCAGTCCTCAGGGGGGAAACACCGGGGAGCTGTTTTTT
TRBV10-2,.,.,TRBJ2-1,CASRDGNEQFF,TGCGCCAGCAGGGACGGGAATGAGCAGTTCTTC
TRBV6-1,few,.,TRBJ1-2,CASRLFDRNSNYGYTF,TGTGCCAGCAGACTATTTGACAGGAATTCTAACTATGGCTACACCTTC
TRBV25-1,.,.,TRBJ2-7,CASSVRHEQYF,TGTGCCAGCAGTGTTCGCCACGAGCAGTACTTC
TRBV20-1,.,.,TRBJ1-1,CSAAGHSNTEAFF,TGCAGTGCTGCGGGACACTCGAACACTGAAGCTTTCTTT
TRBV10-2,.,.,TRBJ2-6,CASNGALGANVLTF,TGCGCCAGCAACGGCGCCTTGGGGGCCAACGTCCTGACTTTC
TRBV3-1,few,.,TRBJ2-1,CASSQSPSADSYNEQFF,TGTGCCAGCAGCCAGTCTCCTAGCGCAGACTCCTACAATGAGCAGTTCTTC
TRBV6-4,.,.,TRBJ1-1,CASSDRRGGMAFF,TGTGCCAGCAGTGACCGGAGGGGGGGAATGGCTTTCTTT
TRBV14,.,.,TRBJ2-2,CASSQERISGELFF,TGTGCCAGCAGCCAAGAACGGATCTCCGGGGAGCTGTTTTTT
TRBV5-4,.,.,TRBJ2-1,CASSLSRDHSYNEQFF,TGTGCCAGCAGCTTGAGTCGGGACCACTCCTACAATGAGCAGTTCTTC
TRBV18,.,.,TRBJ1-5,CASSSTGNQPQHF,TGTGCCAGCTCATCCACCGGCAATCAGCCCCAGCATTTT
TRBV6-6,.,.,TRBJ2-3,CASSYKFTDTQYF,TGTGCCAGCAGTTACAAGTTCACAGATACGCAGTATTTT
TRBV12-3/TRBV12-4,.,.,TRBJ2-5,CASSIPGGQGTQYF,TGTGCCAGCAGTATACCTGGGGGTCAGGGGACCCAGTACTTC
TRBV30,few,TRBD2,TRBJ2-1,CAPRLAGVHNEQFF,TGTGCCCCCCGACTAGCGGGAGTGCACAATGAGCAGTTCTTC
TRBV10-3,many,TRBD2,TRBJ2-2,CAALEGTSTPTGELFF,TGTGCCGCATTAGAGGGGACTAGCACCCCGACCGGGGAGCTGTTTTTT
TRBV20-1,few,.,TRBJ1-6,CSALQGSGNSPLHF,TGCAGTGCGTTACAAGGCTCGGGGAATTCACCCCTCCACTTT
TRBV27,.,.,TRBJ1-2,CASRSLYGYTF,TGTGCCAGCAGGTCCCTCTATGGCTACACCTTC
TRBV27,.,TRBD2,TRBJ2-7,CASSLSPSGTYEQYF,TGTGCCAGCAGTTTAAGTCCTAGCGGAACCTACGAGCAGTACTTC
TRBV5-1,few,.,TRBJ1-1,CASSHRAYGTTGKNTEAFF,TGCGCCAGCAGTCATAGAGCATACGGGACAACAGGGAAGAACACTGAAGCTTTCTTT
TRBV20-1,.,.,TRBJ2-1,CSARTPPEQFF,TGCAGTGCCCGCACCCCGCCCGAGCAGTTCTTC
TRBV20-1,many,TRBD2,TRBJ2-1,CSARELAADNEQFF,TGCAGTGCTCGGGAGCTAGCGGCCGACAATGAGCAGTTCTTC
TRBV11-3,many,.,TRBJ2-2,CASSSRLVTTGELFF,TGTGCCAGCAGTTCCCGACTAGTTACCACCGGGGAGCTGTTTTTT
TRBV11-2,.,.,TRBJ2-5,CASSHPSGTETQYF,TGTGCCAGCAGCCATCCGAGTGGGACCGAGACCCAGTACTTC
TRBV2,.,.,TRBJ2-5,CASSEIGVETQYF,TGTGCCAGCAGTGAAATAGGGGTAGAGACCCAGTACTTC
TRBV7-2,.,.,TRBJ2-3,CASSYIGDVRTDTQYF,TGTGCCAGCAGCTATATAGGGGATGTCCGCACAGATACGCAGTATTTT
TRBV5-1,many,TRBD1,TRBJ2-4,CASSLGQENIQYF,TGCGCCAGCAGCCTGGGACAGGAAAACATTCAGTACTTC
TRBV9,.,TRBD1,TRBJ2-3,CASSEGQGLDTQYF,TGTGCCAGCAGCGAAGGACAGGGGTTAGATACGCAGTATTTT
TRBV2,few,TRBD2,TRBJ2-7,CASRRDSGGSYEQYF,TGTGCCAGCAGACGAGACTCGGGGGGCTCCTACGAGCAGTACTTC